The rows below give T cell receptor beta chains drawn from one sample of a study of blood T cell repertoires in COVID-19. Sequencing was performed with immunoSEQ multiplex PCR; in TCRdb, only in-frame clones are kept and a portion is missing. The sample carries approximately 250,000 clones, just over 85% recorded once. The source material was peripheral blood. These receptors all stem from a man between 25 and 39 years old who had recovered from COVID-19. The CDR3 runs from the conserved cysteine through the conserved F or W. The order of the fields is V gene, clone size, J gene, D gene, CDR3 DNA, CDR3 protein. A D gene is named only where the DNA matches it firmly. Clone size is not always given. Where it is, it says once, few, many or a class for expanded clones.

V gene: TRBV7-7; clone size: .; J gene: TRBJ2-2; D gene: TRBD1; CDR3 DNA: TGTGCCAGCAGCTCGGGACAGGGGGCGACCGGGGAGCTGTTTTTT; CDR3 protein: CASSSGQGATGELFF
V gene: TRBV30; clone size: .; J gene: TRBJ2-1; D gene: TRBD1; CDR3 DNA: TGTGCCTGGAGTACAGGGGGCGGAACCTACAATGAGCAGTTCTTC; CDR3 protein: CAWSTGGGTYNEQFF
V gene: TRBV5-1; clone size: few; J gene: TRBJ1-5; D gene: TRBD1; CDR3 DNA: TGCGCCAGCAGTTCATCTGGGACAGGGGGTAGACAGCCCCAGCATTTT; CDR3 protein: CASSSSGTGGRQPQHF
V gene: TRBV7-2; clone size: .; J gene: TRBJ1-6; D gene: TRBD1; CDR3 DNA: TGTGCCAGCAGCCAGGGACAGGGAGGCCTGTGGAATTCACCCCTCCACTTT; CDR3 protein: CASSQGQGGLWNSPLHF
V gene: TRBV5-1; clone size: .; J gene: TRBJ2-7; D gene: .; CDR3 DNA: TGCGCCAGCAGCTTGGAACAGGGTTTCCACTCCTACGAGCAGTACTTC; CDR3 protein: CASSLEQGFHSYEQYF
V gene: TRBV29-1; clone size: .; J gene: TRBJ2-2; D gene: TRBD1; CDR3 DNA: TGCAGCGTTGTGGGACAGGCGAATTACACCGGGGAGCTGTTTTTT; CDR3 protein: CSVVGQANYTGELFF
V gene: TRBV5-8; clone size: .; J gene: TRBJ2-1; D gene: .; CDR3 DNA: TGTGCCAGCAACCTAGGACTCAGCTCCTACAATGAGCAGTTCTTC; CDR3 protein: CASNLGLSSYNEQFF
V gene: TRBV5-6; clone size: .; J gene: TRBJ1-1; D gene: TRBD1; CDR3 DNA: TGTGCCAGCAGTGACAGGGGTCCCACTGAAGCTTTCTTT; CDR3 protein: CASSDRGPTEAFF
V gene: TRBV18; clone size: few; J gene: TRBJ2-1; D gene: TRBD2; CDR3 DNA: TGTGCCGGACTAGCGGGGGGCGGAGAGCAGTTCTTC; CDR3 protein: CAGLAGGGEQFF
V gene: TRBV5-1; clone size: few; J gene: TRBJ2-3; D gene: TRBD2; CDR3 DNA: TGCGCCAGCAGCTTGGATAGCGGGGCCGGGGATACGCAGTATTTT; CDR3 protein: CASSLDSGAGDTQYF
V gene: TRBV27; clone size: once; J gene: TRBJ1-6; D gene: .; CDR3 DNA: TGTGCCAGCAGTCGGTGGTTGGAGGGCTCCTATAATTCACCCCTCCACTTT; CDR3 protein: CASSRWLEGSYNSPLHF
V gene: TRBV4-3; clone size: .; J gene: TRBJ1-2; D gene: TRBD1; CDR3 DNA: TGCGCCAGCAGCCAAGTTGAGGGGGCGAACTATGGCTACACCTTC; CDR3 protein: CASSQVEGANYGYTF
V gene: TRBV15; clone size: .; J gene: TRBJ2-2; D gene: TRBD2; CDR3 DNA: TGTGCCACCAGCAGTGGTATGGGACTAGAGCTGTTTTTT; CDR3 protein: CATSSGMGLELFF
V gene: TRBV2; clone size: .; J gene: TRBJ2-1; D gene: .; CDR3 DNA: TGTGCCAGCCTAGAACAGGGTCCCTACAATGAGCAGTTCTTC; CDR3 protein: CASLEQGPYNEQFF
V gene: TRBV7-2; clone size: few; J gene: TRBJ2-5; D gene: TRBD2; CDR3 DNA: TGTGCCAGCAGCCCGGTGGGCGGGGGTGGGCAAGAGACCCAGTACTTC; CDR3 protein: CASSPVGGGGQETQYF
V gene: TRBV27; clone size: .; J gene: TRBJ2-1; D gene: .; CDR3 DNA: TGTGCCAGCAGTTTAAGGGGTCTCTACAATGAGCAGTTCTTC; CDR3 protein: CASSLRGLYNEQFF
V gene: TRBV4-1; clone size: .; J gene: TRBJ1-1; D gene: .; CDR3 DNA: TGCGCCAGCAGCCAAGATGCTGGGGGGTTGACTGAAGCTTTCTTT; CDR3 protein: CASSQDAGGLTEAFF
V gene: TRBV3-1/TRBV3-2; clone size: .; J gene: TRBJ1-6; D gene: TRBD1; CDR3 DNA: TGTGCCAGCTCTCTTTACAGGGGAAATTCACCCCTCCACTTT; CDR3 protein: CASSLYRGNSPLHF
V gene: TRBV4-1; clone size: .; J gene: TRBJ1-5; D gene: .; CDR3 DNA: TGCGCCAGCAGCCAAGATCCCAGGGCGGATCAGCCCCAGCATTTT; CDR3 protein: CASSQDPRADQPQHF
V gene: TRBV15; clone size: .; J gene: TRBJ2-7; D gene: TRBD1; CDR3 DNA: TGTGCCACCAGCAGAGGGGACAGCCGCTACGAGCAGTACTTC; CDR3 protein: CATSRGDSRYEQYF
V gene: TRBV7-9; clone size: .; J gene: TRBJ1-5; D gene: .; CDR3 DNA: TGTGCCAGCAGCCCCAGGGGTGCCAATCAGCCCCAGCATTTT; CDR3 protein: CASSPRGANQPQHF
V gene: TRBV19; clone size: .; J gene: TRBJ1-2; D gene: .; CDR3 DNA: TGTGCCAGTAGTAGGGGGGTTGACAGTCGTGGCTACACCTTC; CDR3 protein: CASSRGVDSRGYTF
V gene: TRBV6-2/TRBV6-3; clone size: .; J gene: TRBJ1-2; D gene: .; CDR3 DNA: TGTGCCAGCAGTTCCTGGACAGCAGCTAACTATGGCTACACCTTC; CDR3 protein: CASSSWTAANYGYTF
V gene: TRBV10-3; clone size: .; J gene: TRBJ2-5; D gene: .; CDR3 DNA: TGTGCCATCAGTGAGAAGGGGGTTAAAGAGACCCAGTACTTC; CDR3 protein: CAISEKGVKETQYF
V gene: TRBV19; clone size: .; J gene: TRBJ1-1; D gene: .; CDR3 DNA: TGTGCCAGTAGTATAGCCAGGGGACGGTTCGCTTTCTTT; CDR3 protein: CASSIARGRFAFF
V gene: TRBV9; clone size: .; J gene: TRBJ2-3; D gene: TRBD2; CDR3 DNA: TGTGCCAGCAGCCCCACGGGGGGTGGTGCAGATACGCAGTATTTT; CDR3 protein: CASSPTGGGADTQYF
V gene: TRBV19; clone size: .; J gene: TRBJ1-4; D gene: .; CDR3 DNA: TGTGCCAGTAGTTTCGGGGGGCACCGTAATGAAAAACTGTTTTTT; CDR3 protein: CASSFGGHRNEKLFF